These T cell receptor beta chains were read from a single sample in a study of cytomegalovirus exposure and HLA in healthy donors. Clones were read by immunoSEQ multiplex PCR, and TCRdb kept only the in-frame ones, dropping some. In the table there are around 150,000 clones, 80% of which are singletons. The sequenced sample consisted of PBMCs. These receptors originate from a male donor in good health and CMV-seronegative. Each CDR3 is given with its conserved first and last residue. D genes are given only for firm matches. Clone size is given for some rows only: seen once, a few or many times, or a class if the clone is expanded.

>-|TRBV29-1|TRBJ1-2|-
TGCAGCGTCCAGATCAGTGGGGCAGGGATCAATTATGGCTACACCTTC
CSVQISGAGINYGYTF
>-|TRBV5-6|TRBJ1-5|-
TGTGCCAGCAGCTTCTGGCAGGGTATGAGCAATCAGCCCCAGCATTTT
CASSFWQGMSNQPQHF
>-|TRBV9|TRBJ2-6|once
TGTGCCAGCAGCGTATCAGTCTCTGGGGCCAACGTCCTGACTTTC
CASSVSVSGANVLTF
>-|TRBV19|TRBJ2-7|-
TGTGCCAGTACCCGAGATACAGGGACGGTCTACGAGCAGTACTTC
CASTRDTGTVYEQYF
>-|TRBV2|TRBJ1-4|once
TGTGCCAGCAGTCCTAGATCGGGAACTAATGAAAAACTGTTTTTT
CASSPRSGTNEKLFF
>-|TRBV7-9|TRBJ2-1|-
TGTGCCAGCAGCTTAGGGGCAGGGGCGAACAATGAGCAGTTCTTC
CASSLGAGANNEQFF
>-|TRBV10-3|TRBJ1-4|-
TGTGCCTCCGCTTACACAGGGCCCATTGAAAAACTGTTTTTT
CASAYTGPIEKLFF
>TRBD2|TRBV2|TRBJ2-3|-
TGTGCCAGCGGACTAGCGATCGGTACGCAGTATTTT
CASGLAIGTQYF
>-|TRBV7-8|TRBJ1-2|-
TGTGCCAGCAGCTTACGGGATTTCGGCTATGGCTACACCTTC
CASSLRDFGYGYTF
>-|TRBV5-6|TRBJ2-7|few
TGTGCCAGCAGCGAGAACCCGGGACACACCTACGAGCAGTACTTC
CASSENPGHTYEQYF
>TRBD2|TRBV4-1|TRBJ2-7|-
TGCGCCAGCAGCCAAGAGGGTTCGACTAGCGGTTCCTACGAGCAGTACTTC
CASSQEGSTSGSYEQYF